This record covers a single TCR beta chain. This clonotype occurred many times. The clone's antigen remains unknown. Per-nucleotide qualities are absent, and no much larger clonotype sits a single base away. Per the germline V gene (reference sequence), SEHNR is the CDR1 and FQNEAQ is the CDR2. V and J lose 2 bases and 5 bases, and a span of 10 bases separates them. The CDR3 sequence holds 14 residues, the cysteine and phenylalanine included. Solely the CDR3 DNA is kept, with 42 bases framed from the first base. This specimen belongs to a study of T-cell reconstitution after alpha-beta-depleted transplantation in children (dated by TCRdb to 2016 to 2017). Background for the entire study: T-cell immune reconstitution after TCRalphabeta/CD19-depleted allogeneic hematopoietic cell transplantation in children was quantitatively tracked in the study by means of TCR repertoire profiling. General conclusions and limits of the study: In some patients, high TCRbeta diversity at day 60 was attributed to recipient T cells and intrathymic progenitors that had survived conditioning. The apparently early alphabetaT-cell count recovery about two months after transplant was reportedly dependent on only several hundred rapidly expanded clones derived from non-depleted graft cells. The frequencies of hyperexpanded clones fell over the following months, and after one year, T-cell counts and TCRbeta diversity were mostly attributed to newly produced T cells.

The library was generated by PCR. The sample was run on an Illumina HiSeq 2500. TCR library preparation used molecular barcoding, with unique molecular identifiers applied to normalize quantification of the TCRbeta repertoire. The public reads were quality trimmed at Q25 with fastp and then assembled into clones with MiXCR by TCRdb, keeping productive beta chains. Each entry merges the rows of one CDR3 protein and shows their most common DNA and genes. This sample comprises around 440,000 distinct CDR3 sequences, about 10% of them detected only once. The top ten hold around 2.2% of the sample. The intended sense of this specimen's treatment or condition label: allogeneic hematopoietic cell transplantation with graft depleted of TCRalphabeta T cells and CD19 B cells. The transplant recipients were children given TCRalphabeta/CD19-depleted allogeneic hematopoietic cell grafts.

This chain is built from TRBV7-9 and TRBJ2-1; the D segment could be TRBD2, given 6 matching bases. This sample comprised PBMCs, obtained before TCRalphabeta/CD19-depleted stem cell transplant. This TCR came from a child younger than 10 with inherited bone marrow failure, due to receive a stem cell transplant. Read as DNA, the sequence is TGTGCCAGCAGCTTACTAGCGTCGGACAATGAGCAGTTCTTC. Translated, it gives CASSLLASDNEQFF.